Below are 19 T cell receptor beta chains sequenced from a single sample in a study of regulatory T cells in long-lasting Graves disease. Combining iRepertoire HTBI primers with Arm-PCR of CDR3 regions, the authors built TCR beta libraries. Via MiXCR, TCRdb re-called the multiplex PCR reads, giving one row per CDR3 protein. The table shows 400,000 to 500,000 distinct CDR3 sequences, with 20% to 25% occurring only once. Time point meaning: persistent/refractory GD, antithyroid drugs over 5 years with positive TRAb. The authors made the TCR library using RNA they extracted from PBMCs. The specimen comprised peripheral blood mononuclear cells (PBMCs), sampled when the disease was refractory, from a patient treated with antithyroid drugs. Receptor source: a female donor with Graves disease.

Ten or more counts support this clonotype. One junction end disagrees with the germline gene, perhaps due to a read error. The chain links TRBV2 to TRBJ1-4; the D is unclear. There are 14 residues in the CDR3. Per the germline V gene, CDR1 is SNHLY and CDR2 is FYNNEI. The CDR3 spells CASREDTIGEKLFF. The CDR3 nucleotides read TGTGCCAGCAGGGAAGACACAATAGGTGAAAAACTGTTTTTT.

The chain combines TRBV12-3 or TRBV12-4 with TRBJ2-2, with TRBD2 matching 9 bases. J lost 4 bases, V lost 5 bases, and 8 bases had no gene match. The CDR3 loop spans 16 amino acids. As DNA, the CDR3 is TGTGCCAGCAGTGCCGCTAGCGGGGCAGTCACCGGGGAGCTGTTTTTT. It yields the protein CASSAASGAVTGELFF.

This clonotype occurred a few times. The chain combines TRBV12-3 or TRBV12-4 with TRBJ1-1, with 8 bases lining up with TRBD1. V shed 2 bases, J shed 10 bases, and the junction held 9 bases outside the gene matches. This CDR3 has 14 amino acids. The CDR3: CASSLIAGRGRAFF. As DNA, the CDR3 is TGTGCCAGCAGTTTAATTGCAGGCAGGGGGCGAGCTTTCTTT.

This clonotype was recorded at least ten times. The gene calls are TRBV20-1 and TRBJ2-2; maybe TRBD1 (5 bases). This CDR3 contains 13 residues. Trimming stripped 1 base from V and 5 bases from J, with 8 bases between. The V gene's germline CDR1 is DFQATT and CDR2 SNEGSKA (reference sequence). This chain's CDR3 is CSARVQGTGELFF. The CDR3 DNA sequence: TGCAGTGCTAGAGTCCAGGGTACCGGGGAGCTGTTTTTT.

This clonotype has a single count. CDR3 residues: CASSLARLAGGLFF. CDR3 in DNA: TGTGCCAGCAGCTTAGCGCGACTAGCGGGAGGTCTGTTCTTC. The chain uses TRBV7-9 and TRBJ2-1; 13 nucleotides line up with TRBD2. CDR1 SEHNR and CDR2 FQNEAQ come from the germline V gene (reference sequence). With 0 bases clipped from V and 15 bases from J, the junction kept 5 bases outside the gene matches. The CDR3 totals 14 residues.

This clonotype was found a few times. V is TRBV7-9 and J is TRBJ2-4; perhaps TRBD1 as D (6 bases). CDR1 is SEHNR and CDR2 is FQNEAQ in the germline V gene (reference sequence). Between the trimmed V and J ends, which lost 2 bases and 1 base, there was a span of 9 bases. This CDR3 spans 15 amino acids. The DNA of the CDR3 is TGTGCCAGCAGCTTAACAGGGTCGGCCAAAAACATTCAGTACTTC. Its translation: CASSLTGSAKNIQYF. Drawing the rest from reference TRBV7-9 and TRBJ2-4, the complete variable domain is DTGVSQNPRHKITKRGQNVTFRCDPISEHNRLYWYRQTLGQGPEFLTYFQNEAQLEKSRLLSDRFSAERPKGSFSTLEIQRTEQGDSAMYLCASSLTGSAKNIQYFGAGTRLSVL.

This clonotype has ten or more counts. The rearrangement links TRBV7-9 to TRBJ1-5; no clear D gene. V lost 1 base to trimming and J lost 2 bases, with 6 bases between them. The germline gives CDR1 SEHNR, CDR2 FQNEAQ (reference sequence). The CDR3 is 14 residues long. CDR3 region: CASSLDNGNQPQHF. Written as DNA, the CDR3 is TGTGCCAGCAGCTTAGATAATGGCAATCAGCCCCAGCATTTT.

This clonotype has ten or more counts. This rearrangement joins TRBV12-3 or TRBV12-4 to TRBJ1-2; D is possibly TRBD1 (5 bases). V lost 7 bases, J lost 0 bases, and 15 bases lay in between. The CDR3 has 15 amino acids. CDR3 loop: CASTQGPLTNYGYTF. The CDR3 DNA reads as TGTGCCAGCACCCAGGGTCCCCTCACTAACTATGGCTACACCTTC.

In this sample, this clonotype turned up many times. The chain combines TRBV5-1 with TRBJ1-6; 11 bases fit TRBD1. This CDR3 has 14 residues. The trim removed 4 bases at V and 11 bases at J, leaving 5 bases unmatched. Germline V CDR1 and CDR2: SGHRS, YFSETQ. This CDR3 is CASSTGTGGTPLHF. The DNA of the CDR3 is TGCGCCAGCAGCACCGGGACAGGGGGGACACCCCTCCACTTT.

This sequence joins TRBV24-1 and TRBJ1-1; 8 positions agree with TRBD1. The V gene's germline CDR1 is KGHDR and CDR2 SFDVKD. The trim removed 7 bases at V and 3 bases at J, leaving 12 bases unmatched. This CDR3 spans 16 amino acids. The CDR3 region is CATSPREGQGYTEAFF. In DNA form, the CDR3 reads TGTGCCACCAGCCCTCGAGAAGGACAGGGATACACTGAAGCTTTCTTT.

The sample holds many counts of this clonotype. The gene calls are TRBV15 and TRBJ1-4, with 11 nucleotides matching TRBD1. Germline assignment: CDR1 LNHNV and CDR2 YYDKDF (reference sequence). The V segment lost 3 bases and the J segment 8 bases; nucleotides outside the gene matches: 14. This CDR3 is built from 18 residues. CDR3 nucleotide sequence: TGTGCCACCAGCAGGCGACCGGGACAGGGGGGAGGAACCGAAAAACTGTTTTTT. The encoded protein is CATSRRPGQGGGTEKLFF.

At least ten counts were recorded for this clonotype. The chain employs TRBV28 and TRBJ2-7; 11 bases are shared with TRBD2. The CDR3 sequence is 14 residues long. Germline CDR1 and CDR2: MDHEN and SYDVKM. V was clipped by 6 bases and J by 4 bases; unmatched bases: 5. This chain's CDR3 is CASSFGTSGYEQYF. CDR3 bases: TGTGCCAGCAGCTTCGGGACTAGCGGTTACGAGCAGTACTTC.

This sequence joins TRBV9 and TRBJ1-4; no firm D call. From germline, CDR1 is SGDLS and CDR2 YYNGEE. V was clipped by 4 bases and J by 0 bases, with 10 bases between them. The CDR3 contains 15 residues. The CDR3 sequence is CASSPDGPTNEKLFF. As DNA, the CDR3 is TGTGCCAGCAGCCCCGATGGTCCAACTAATGAAAAACTGTTTTTT. Full variable domain (rest looked up from reference TRBV9 and TRBJ1-4): DSGVTQTPKHLITATGQRVTLRCSPRSGDLSVYWYQQSLDQGLQFLIQYYNGEERAKGNILERFSAQQFPDLHSELNLSSLELGDSALYFCASSPDGPTNEKLFFGSGTQLSVL.

The J gene is TRBJ2-7, the V gene TRBV19; D perhaps matches TRBD1 (6 bases). CDR3 length equals 16 residues. The germline gives CDR1 LNHDA, CDR2 SQIVND (reference sequence). Trimming stripped 3 bases from V and 2 bases from J, with 17 bases between. DNA of the CDR3: TGTGCCAGTAGTATCTCCGGGCAGGGGCCTACCTACGAGCAGTACTTC. This translates into CASSISGQGPTYEQYF.

About this clonotype: One end of the junction does not line up with germline, which may come from a read error. The rearrangement joins TRBV6-1 to TRBJ1-3; unclear D gene. The germline V gene has CDR1 MNHNS and CDR2 SASEGT. The CDR3 sequence is 12 residues long. The CDR3: CASTVGSNGRNF. CDR3 nucleotides: TGTGCCAGCACAGTGGGTTCTAACGGGCGAAATTTT.

This clonotype was observed a few times. This chain joins TRBV7-2 and TRBJ1-2; D is unresolved. CDR3 length equals 14 residues. Trimming left V 5 bases short and J 4 bases short, with 14 bases between. In germline, CDR1 is SGHTA, CDR2 FQGNSA. The CDR3 reads CASSRTAPFYGYTF. CDR3 in DNA: TGTGCCAGCAGCCGGACGGCGCCTTTCTATGGCTACACCTTC.

This clonotype was picked up many times. The chain is built from TRBV2 and TRBJ2-2, with D perhaps being TRBD1 or TRBD2 (6 bases each). Germline-derived CDR1 and CDR2 are SNHLY and FYNNEI. The CDR3 totals 15 residues. The V end was cut by 7 bases, the J end by 4 bases, with 16 bases between. CDR3 coding DNA: TGTGCCAGCACGAGGGTGGGGGGCGGCACCGGGGAGCTGTTTTTT. The encoded protein is CASTRVGGGTGELFF.

The chain employs TRBV3-1 and TRBJ1-2; no clear D. V lost 6 bases to trimming and J lost 4 bases, with 12 bases between them. This CDR3 is 13 amino acids long. From germline, CDR1 is LGHDT and CDR2 YNNKEL (reference sequence). CDR3 sequence (DNA): TGTGCCAGCAGTACCGAGGAGCTCTATGGCTACACCTTC. Translated: CASSTEELYGYTF.

In this sample, this clonotype turned up a few times. J is TRBJ2-7 and V is TRBV7-9; D possibly corresponds to TRBD1 (5 bases). The V and J ends lost 5 bases and 3 bases respectively, with 20 bases between them. Germline V gene sequence: CDR1 SEHNR, CDR2 FQNEAQ (reference sequence). The CDR3 totals 16 residues. Here the CDR3 DNA reads TGTGCCAGCAGCCCTGCCCGGGCAGGGCAAAACTACGAGCAGTACTTC. Its protein product is CASSPARAGQNYEQYF.